One sample yielded the 5 T cell receptor beta chains listed below, sequenced in a study of CD8 T cells in Susac syndrome. Reverse transcription of roughly 0.5 to 1 ug RNA was carried out with random hexamers. TCRdb analysed the immunoSEQ multiplex PCR reads with MiXCR anew, one entry per CDR3 protein. The sample includes 140,000 or so distinct CDR3 sequences, approximately 96% of them seen just once. Sequenced material: CD4+ T cells from PBMCs. The receptors were gathered from a human donor with multiple sclerosis.

This clonotype was recorded once. The genes are TRBV30 and TRBJ1-2, with D hard to call. The length of the CDR3 is 13 residues. V was trimmed by 8 bases and J by 7 bases, leaving 20 bases between them. CDR1 is GTSNPN and CDR2 is SVGIG in the germline V gene (reference sequence). The CDR3 here is CARKSPGSGGYTF. As DNA, the CDR3 is TGTGCCCGCAAGTCGCCGGGAAGTGGTGGCTACACCTTC.

This chain links TRBV12-3 or TRBV12-4 with TRBJ2-5; D remains ambiguous. CDR3 length: 14 amino acids. V lost 3 bases and J 5 bases, leaving 13 bases between the germline ends. The CDR3 loop is CASSFVSSWETQYF. The CDR3 coding sequence is TGTGCCAGCAGTTTCGTCTCCTCTTGGGAGACCCAGTACTTC.

The chain recombines TRBV19 with TRBJ2-7, with TRBD2 matching over 13 bases. Germline CDR1 LNHDA, CDR2 SQIVND (reference sequence). V shed 6 bases, J shed 6 bases, and the junction held 5 bases outside the gene matches. The CDR3 sequence is 14 residues long. CDR3 in DNA: TGTGCCAGTAGGGGACTAGCGGGAAACAGCGAGCAGTACTTC. Protein sequence: CASRGLAGNSEQYF.

The chain employs TRBV5-5 and TRBJ1-2, with 8 bases identical to TRBD1. Looked up from germline, CDR1 is SGHKS and CDR2 is YYEKEE (reference sequence). CDR3 length: 16 amino acids. With 6 bases clipped from V and 8 bases from J, the junction kept 18 bases outside the gene matches. As DNA, the CDR3 is TGTGCCAGCAATCGAGTGGCGGGGCAGGGGGCAGGAGGCTACACCTTC. It encodes CASNRVAGQGAGGYTF.

The CDR3 sequence: CASSVAPGLAQTGAYGYTF. In DNA form, the CDR3 reads TGTGCCAGCAGCGTAGCTCCTGGTTTGGCCCAGACAGGGGCCTATGGCTACACCTTC. The chain links TRBV9 to TRBJ1-2, with TRBD1 matching over 8 bases. V trimming: 0 bases; J trimming: 4 bases; junction bases outside the gene matches: 17. CDR1 is SGDLS, CDR2 YYNGEE, per germline. The CDR3 extends over 19 amino acids.